This TCR beta chain was sequenced during a study of T cell responses to AZD1222 COVID-19 vaccine. Study-wide results and limits: Donors were largely white British and mainly female; clonal diversity was possibly underestimated. Targets within unmutated variant regions were reportedly found for nearly half of spike-specific TCRs. An increase in Spike-specific TCR breadth and depth was observed after two AZD1222 doses.

CDR1 and CDR2 from the germline V gene are LGHNA and YNFKEQ. The CDR3 spans 15 residues. V was pared by 0 bases and J by 7 bases, with 10 bases between. In regard to this clone: Its matching antigen is unknown.

Some clones are missing from TCRdb's copy, which holds only in-frame ones; the method was immunoSEQ multiplex PCR. The data contain about 180,000 clones, around 94% of them singletons. This chain joins TRBV4-2 and TRBJ1-6, with D uncertain. This sample comprised peripheral blood, obtained 28 days after the second AZD1222 dose. The sequence was obtained from an adult who received the AZD1222 COVID-19 vaccine. DNA of the CDR3: TGTGCCAGCAGCCAAGATTTTCTCGGGAATTCACCCCTCCACTTT. Its protein product is CASSQDFLGNSPLHF.